Shown below are 24 T cell receptor beta chains from a single sample sequenced in a study of blood T cell repertoires in COVID-19. The repertoire was sequenced with immunoSEQ multiplex PCR; TCRdb's copy has only in-frame clones and lacks some. This table has tens of thousands of clones, about 77% appearing once. The sequenced sample consisted of peripheral blood. The receptors were gathered from a man in his 70s with COVID-19, enrolled during active disease.

This clone came up a few times. The genes are TRBV18 and TRBJ2-1, with 12 bases fitting TRBD2. CDR1 KGHSH and CDR2 LQKENI come from the germline V gene. The CDR3 is 16 amino acids. The J segment lost 1 base and the V segment lost 3 bases, leaving 1 base of the junction unmatched. The CDR3 is CASSPTSGSSYNEQFF. The CDR3, as DNA: TGTGCCAGCTCACCGACTAGCGGGAGTTCCTACAATGAGCAGTTCTTC.

The V and J genes are TRBV3-1 (or the pseudogene TRBV3-2) and TRBJ2-7; 11 bases line up with TRBD1. CDR1 is LGHDT and CDR2 is YNNKEL in the germline V gene (reference sequence). J was trimmed by 5 bases and V by 8 bases; bases with no gene match: 5. CDR3 length: 13 residues. The CDR3 bases are TGTGCCAGCGGGGGACAGGGGGGCCACGAGCAGTACTTC. Amino acids: CASGGQGGHEQYF.

The chain carries TRBV19 and TRBJ2-6, with D maybe TRBD1 (5 bases). The germline V gene has CDR1 LNHDA and CDR2 SQIVND (reference sequence). V was clipped by 7 bases and J by 0 bases, with 13 bases between them. This CDR3 has 16 residues. DNA for the CDR3: TGTGCCAGTAACTCGGCAGGGTACTCTGGGGCCAACGTCCTGACTTTC. It translates to CASNSAGYSGANVLTF. The whole variable domain, remainder taken from reference TRBV19 and TRBJ2-6, is DGGITQSPKYLFRKEGQNVTLSCEQNLNHDAMYWYRQDPGQGLRLIYYSQIVNDFQKGDIAEGYSVSREKKESFPLTVTSAQKNPTAFYLCASNSAGYSGANVLTFGAGSRLTVL.

This chain joins TRBV11-3 and TRBJ2-7; perhaps TRBD2 as D (6 bases). This CDR3 is 13 amino acids long. The germline V and J ends were trimmed by 4 bases and 4 bases, with 11 bases remaining between them. CDR1 is SGHNT and CDR2 is YENEEA in the germline V gene. The CDR3 sequence: CASSSRDFYEQYF. CDR3 DNA: TGTGCCAGCAGCTCCCGGGACTTTTACGAGCAGTACTTC. Full variable domain (outside the CDR3, taken from reference TRBV11-3 and TRBJ2-7): EAGVVQSPRYKIIEKKQPVAFWCNPISGHNTLYWYLQNLGQGPELLIRYENEEAVDDSQLPKDRFSAERLKGVDSTLKIQPAELGDSAVYLCASSSRDFYEQYFGPGTRLTVT.

The CDR3 reads CASSSDNYRYEQYF. For the CDR3, the DNA is TGTGCCAGCAGCTCGGACAACTATCGTTACGAGCAGTACTTC. The V and J genes are TRBV11-3 and TRBJ2-7; TRBD1 is a possible D gene (5 bases). With 4 bases removed from V and 4 bases from J, the gap between germline ends came to 14 bases. The CDR3 has 14 residues. Germline assignment: CDR1 SGHNT and CDR2 YENEEA. The variable domain in full, with the rest retrieved from reference TRBV11-3 and TRBJ2-7, is EAGVVQSPRYKIIEKKQPVAFWCNPISGHNTLYWYLQNLGQGPELLIRYENEEAVDDSQLPKDRFSAERLKGVDSTLKIQPAELGDSAVYLCASSSDNYRYEQYFGPGTRLTVT.

The chain combines TRBV7-9 with TRBJ1-5; D unclear. V was pared by 4 bases and J by 2 bases, with 12 bases between. CDR1 and CDR2 (germline): SEHNR, FQNEAQ (reference sequence). The CDR3 loop spans 15 amino acids. The CDR3 DNA reads TGTGCCAGCAGCTCGGCCGTGGGAGGCAATCAGCCCCAGCATTTT. Translating gives CASSSAVGGNQPQHF. The full variable domain, with the rest looked up from reference TRBV7-9 and TRBJ1-5, is DTGVSQNPRHKITKRGQNVTFRCDPISEHNRLYWYRQTLGQGPEFLTYFQNEAQLEKSRLLSDRFSAERPKGSFSTLEIQRTEQGDSAMYLCASSSAVGGNQPQHFGDGTRLSIL.

V is TRBV4-3 and J is TRBJ1-3; a possible D gene is TRBD1 (6 bases). The CDR3 length is 15 residues. Germline lookup yields CDR1 LGHNA and CDR2 YSLEER. V was cut by 4 bases and J by 4 bases, with 14 bases left in between. The CDR3 sequence is CASSPQQGFGNTIYF. CDR3 sequence (DNA): TGCGCCAGCAGCCCCCAACAGGGTTTCGGAAACACCATATATTTT.

The chain couples TRBV6-6 to TRBJ2-7; 11 bases are a match to TRBD2. The germline V gene has CDR1 MNHNY and CDR2 SVGAGI (reference sequence). V trimming: 6 bases; J trimming: 4 bases; junction bases outside the gene matches: 5. The CDR3 totals 14 residues. CDR3 DNA sequence: TGTGCCAGCAGCTCCGGGACTAGCGGATACGAGCAGTACTTC. Protein: CASSSGTSGYEQYF.

The chain employs TRBV15 and TRBJ1-4, with TRBD1 matching over 7 bases. From germline, CDR1 is LNHNV and CDR2 YYDKDF (reference sequence). The CDR3 consists of 15 residues. Germline trimming cut 4 bases from V and 2 bases from J; bases unmatched to any gene: 4. The CDR3 is CATSTPGQTNEKLFF. CDR3 sequence (DNA): TGTGCCACCAGCACACCGGGACAGACTAATGAAAAACTGTTTTTT.

This chain joins TRBV15 and TRBJ1-2, with 7 bases aligning to TRBD1. The CDR3 loop spans 16 amino acids. CDR1 is LNHNV, CDR2 YYDKDF, per germline (reference sequence). V gave up 0 bases and J gave up 4 bases; unmatched junction bases: 8. This chain's CDR3 is CATSRDFQGVSYGYTF. Here the CDR3 DNA reads TGTGCCACCAGCAGAGATTTCCAGGGGGTGAGCTATGGCTACACCTTC.

The CDR3, as DNA: TGTGCCAGCAGGAAGGGACTCACTAACACTGAAGCTTTCTTT. Translating gives CASRKGLTNTEAFF. The chain links TRBV9 to TRBJ1-1, with D possibly being TRBD1 (5 bases). Germline V gene sequence: CDR1 SGDLS, CDR2 YYNGEE. The CDR3 extends over 14 amino acids. Trimming left V 5 bases short and J 2 bases short, with 13 bases between. Using reference TRBV9 and TRBJ1-1 for the parts outside the CDR3, the full variable domain is DSGVTQTPKHLITATGQRVTLRCSPRSGDLSVYWYQQSLDQGLQFLIQYYNGEERAKGNILERFSAQQFPDLHSELNLSSLELGDSALYFCASRKGLTNTEAFFGQGTRLTVV.

V and J are TRBV6-6 and TRBJ2-1; 7 bases line up with TRBD2. CDR1 is MNHNY, CDR2 SVGAGI, per germline (reference sequence). V lost 4 bases, J lost 4 bases, and 7 bases stayed unmatched. The CDR3 consists of 15 residues. The CDR3 region is CASSSQRGGYNEQFF. In DNA form, the CDR3 reads TGTGCCAGCAGTTCACAGCGGGGCGGGTACAATGAGCAGTTCTTC.

The sample holds many counts of this clone. The V call is TRBV12-5, the J call TRBJ1-1; D possibly corresponds to TRBD1 (6 bases). This CDR3 comprises 16 residues. The ends were cut back, 7 bases at V and 4 bases at J, with 22 bases in the middle. CDR1 and CDR2 (germline): LGHNT, FRNRAP. CDR3 nucleotide sequence: TGTGCTAGTGTCCTCTACGAGGGGGTCAGCAGCACTGAAGCTTTCTTT. This codes for CASVLYEGVSSTEAFF.

The chain combines TRBV7-2 with TRBJ1-5, with TRBD1 matching 9 bases. The length of the CDR3 is 15 residues. Germline V gives CDR1 SGHTA, CDR2 FQGNSA. With 5 bases clipped from V and 6 bases from J, the junction kept 8 bases outside the gene matches. CDR3 nucleotide sequence: TGTGCCAGCAGCCAACGGACAGGGGCTGGTCAGCCCCAGCATTTT. Protein: CASSQRTGAGQPQHF.

The chain links TRBV7-8 to TRBJ2-5; 10 nucleotides align to TRBD2. The CDR3 is 21 residues long. V shed 1 base, J shed 2 bases, and the junction held 19 bases outside the gene matches. Germline CDR1 SGHVS, CDR2 FQNEAQ. CDR3 amino acids: CASSLVAWGRLAGAGQETQYF. The DNA for the CDR3 is TGTGCCAGCAGCTTAGTTGCATGGGGGCGGCTAGCGGGAGCGGGGCAAGAGACCCAGTACTTC.

The chain joins TRBV5-1 to TRBJ2-7; 8 nucleotides match TRBD1. The V segment lost 4 bases and the J segment 3 bases; nucleotides outside the gene matches: 12. CDR1 and CDR2 from the germline V gene are SGHRS and YFSETQ. This CDR3 spans 16 amino acids. Here the CDR3 DNA reads TGCGCCAGCAGCGAAGGAGTGGGGACAGGACTCTACGAGCAGTACTTC. Protein sequence: CASSEGVGTGLYEQYF.

The gene calls are TRBV10-3 and TRBJ2-7; 7 bases map to TRBD1. Germline V gene sequence: CDR1 ENHRY, CDR2 SYGVKD. This CDR3 is built from 12 residues. V trimming: 6 bases; J trimming: 5 bases; junction bases outside the gene matches: 4. CDR3 amino acids: CAIRAQGDEQYF. CDR3 nucleotides: TGTGCCATCAGGGCCCAGGGGGACGAGCAGTACTTC.

The CDR3: CASYEAGNYGYTF. The CDR3 region has the DNA TGTGCCAGTTACGAGGCGGGGAACTATGGCTACACCTTC. The V gene is TRBV19, the J gene TRBJ1-2, with no clear D. The CDR3 is 13 amino acids. V lost 8 bases, J lost 2 bases, and 12 bases lay in between. Germline V gene lookup returns CDR1 LNHDA and CDR2 SQIVND (reference sequence).

This rearrangement joins TRBV12-3 or TRBV12-4 to TRBJ2-7; D is possibly TRBD2 (5 bases). V lost 3 bases and J 7 bases, leaving 13 bases between the germline ends. CDR3 size: 13 residues. The CDR3 bases are TGTGCCAGCAGTTTGACCCAAACGGGGGAGCAGTACTTC. It yields the protein CASSLTQTGEQYF.

The CDR3 protein is CASSQERGWGYGYTF. CDR3 bases: TGCGCCAGCAGCCAAGAAAGGGGGTGGGGATATGGCTACACCTTC. The chain links TRBV4-3 to TRBJ1-2, with TRBD1 as a possible D gene (6 bases). V was shortened by 0 bases and J by 5 bases, with 13 bases between the two germline ends. Germline CDR1 and CDR2: LGHNA and YSLEER. CDR3 length: 15 amino acids.

This sequence joins TRBV11-2 and TRBJ2-2, with TRBD1 identical over 9 bases. The CDR3 loop spans 14 amino acids. Germline CDR1 and CDR2: SGHAT and FQNNGV. V trimming: 6 bases; J trimming: 6 bases; junction bases outside the gene matches: 5. CDR3: CASRGQGNAGELFF. CDR3 in DNA: TGTGCCAGCAGGGGACAGGGAAATGCCGGGGAGCTGTTTTTT.

The chain carries TRBV5-1 and TRBJ2-7, with 8 positions matching TRBD2. This CDR3 has 14 amino acids. Germline-derived CDR1 and CDR2 are SGHRS and YFSETQ. The V segment lost 2 bases and the J segment 5 bases; nucleotides outside the gene matches: 6. CDR3 amino acids: CASSLAGDVNEQYF. The CDR3 DNA sequence: TGCGCCAGCAGCTTAGCGGGAGACGTGAACGAGCAGTACTTC.

The chain couples TRBV6-2 or TRBV6-3 to TRBJ2-7; no firm D call. Trimming cost V 8 bases and J 0 bases, with 11 bases left between them. The CDR3 extends over 13 amino acids. CDR1 is MNHEY, CDR2 SVGEGT, per germline. The CDR3 DNA reads as TGTGCCAGCTCTTACTGGAGCTCCTACGAGCAGTACTTC. Protein: CASSYWSSYEQYF.

A word on this clone: Other DNA sequences of this sample code for an identical CDR3. This chain connects TRBV28 to TRBJ1-2; unclear D gene. From germline, CDR1 is MDHEN and CDR2 SYDVKM. The CDR3 runs 12 residues. V gave up 1 base and J gave up 5 bases, with 5 bases separating them. This CDR3 is CASSLSRYGYTF. CDR3 in DNA: TGTGCCAGCAGTTTATCCAGATATGGCTACACCTTC.